These T cell receptor beta chains were read from a single sample in a study of vaccination and CD4 T cells after COVID-19. These receptors' antigens are unknown. TCRdb recomputed calls from the PCR reads with MiXCR, one row per CDR3 protein. Of 15,000 or so distinct CDR3 sequences in the sample, around 37% were seen once. Sequenced sample: cultured CD4+ T cells from blood. The receptors were sampled from a human donor with COVID-19. Each CDR3 is given with its conserved first and last residue. D genes are given only for firm matches. Clone size is stated in some rows and not others, as once, few, many or a class when expanded.

J	D	size	V	length	CDR3	DNA
TRBJ1-2	.	once	TRBV5-6	12	CASSLTGFGYTF	TGTGCCAGCAGCTTGACGGGGTTCGGCTACACCTTC
TRBJ2-1	.	.	TRBV6-2/TRBV6-3	18	CASSSQLGQSNSYNEQFF	TGTGCCAGCAGCTCCCAGCTCGGACAATCGAATTCCTACAATGAGCAGTTCTTC
TRBJ1-1	.	few	TRBV19	13	CASSGSISTEAFF	TGTGCCAGTAGTGGCAGCATCAGCACTGAAGCTTTCTTT
TRBJ1-6	TRBD1	few	TRBV28	14	CASSQGGGSSPLHF	TGTGCCAGCAGCCAAGGGGGCGGGAGTTCACCCCTCCACTTT
TRBJ2-7	TRBD1	.	TRBV6-1	12	CASPGQGNEQYF	TGTGCCAGTCCGGGACAGGGGAACGAGCAGTACTTC
TRBJ1-1	.	few	TRBV30	13	CAWSSTGNTEAFF	TGTGCCTGGAGTTCGACAGGGAACACTGAAGCTTTCTTT
TRBJ1-2	.	.	TRBV29-1	10	CSVAGSGYTF	TGCAGCGTCGCCGGAAGCGGCTACACCTTC
TRBJ2-7	TRBD1	.	TRBV18	18	CASSPLPGGTGANYEQYF	TGTGCCAGCTCACCTTTGCCGGGCGGGACAGGGGCCAACTACGAGCAGTACTTC
TRBJ2-4	.	.	TRBV19	13	CATAAGAKNIQYF	TGTGCCACCGCGGCGGGGGCCAAAAACATTCAGTACTTC
TRBJ1-3	.	.	TRBV7-6	17	CASSLASSAGAGNTIYF	TGTGCCAGCAGCTTAGCGTCTTCGGCCGGAGCTGGAAACACCATATATTTT
TRBJ2-3	TRBD2	once	TRBV29-1	16	CSAAGTSGGSTDTQYF	TGCAGCGCCGCCGGTACTAGCGGGGGGAGCACAGATACGCAGTATTTT
TRBJ1-1	.	.	TRBV20-1	14	CSGTERGRNTEAFF	TGCAGTGGCACGGAGAGAGGGAGGAACACTGAAGCTTTCTTT
TRBJ2-7	TRBD1	.	TRBV28	15	CASSSTGTGTYEQYF	TGTGCCAGCAGTTCAACCGGGACAGGGACCTACGAGCAGTACTTC
TRBJ2-2	.	once	TRBV4-1	15	CASSPLKGFTGELFF	TGCGCCAGCAGCCCCCTCAAGGGGTTCACCGGGGAGCTGTTTTTT
TRBJ1-3	.	.	TRBV7-2	14	CASSQRAGGNTIYF	TGTGCCAGCAGCCAGCGGGCGGGTGGAAACACCATATATTTT
TRBJ2-1	.	.	TRBV5-1	16	CASSPLSGLSPDEQFF	TGCGCCAGCAGCCCGCTGAGCGGACTATCCCCCGATGAGCAGTTCTTC
TRBJ2-5	TRBD2	.	TRBV12-3/TRBV12-4	17	CASSLPGTSRRGETQYF	TGTGCCAGCAGTCTTCCCGGGACTAGCAGACGAGGAGAGACCCAGTACTTC
TRBJ1-1	.	few	TRBV30	13	CAWSLGRGTEAFF	TGTGCCTGGAGTCTTGGGCGGGGGACTGAAGCTTTCTTT
TRBJ2-7	TRBD1	.	TRBV2	15	CASRVNRGPSYEQYF	TGTGCCAGCAGGGTTAACAGGGGTCCTAGCTACGAGCAGTACTTC
TRBJ2-7	.	.	TRBV7-6	12	CASRFTGGEQYF	TGTGCCAGCAGATTCACCGGAGGCGAGCAGTACTTC
TRBJ2-5	TRBD1	.	TRBV6-8	15	CASSYRGQAQETQYF	TGTGCCAGCAGTTACAGGGGACAGGCCCAAGAGACCCAGTACTTC
TRBJ2-7	TRBD2	.	TRBV29-1	21	CSVEDRSVGLAGGFFSYEQYF	TGCAGCGTTGAAGATCGATCGGTAGGACTAGCGGGGGGTTTTTTCTCCTACGAGCAGTACTTC
TRBJ1-5	TRBD1	.	TRBV20-1	17	CSARDGFRGSSNQPQHF	TGCAGTGCTAGAGATGGTTTCAGGGGGTCGAGCAATCAGCCCCAGCATTTT
TRBJ1-1	TRBD1	few	TRBV19	15	CASSAIQGRDTEAFF	TGTGCCAGTAGTGCTATACAGGGGAGGGACACTGAAGCTTTCTTT
TRBJ1-2	.	few	TRBV19	15	CASSMGGGANYGYTF	TGTGCCAGTAGTATGGGTGGGGGGGCCAACTATGGCTACACCTTC
TRBJ2-1	TRBD2	.	TRBV19	15	CASSIASGDHNEQFF	TGTGCCAGTAGTATCGCTAGCGGGGACCACAATGAGCAGTTCTTC
TRBJ2-7	TRBD1	few	TRBV7-9	15	CASSLGQGAVYEQYF	TGTGCCAGCAGCTTGGGGCAGGGGGCAGTCTACGAGCAGTACTTC
TRBJ1-5	TRBD1	few	TRBV19	18	CASSIGTGGGGSNQPQHF	TGTGCCAGTAGTATAGGGACAGGGGGCGGTGGTAGCAATCAGCCCCAGCATTTT
TRBJ2-1	TRBD1	few	TRBV12-3/TRBV12-4	14	CASRPRDRGNEQFF	TGTGCCAGCAGGCCCCGGGACAGGGGGAATGAGCAGTTCTTC